The 5 T cell receptor beta chains below all came from one sample that was sequenced in a study of CD8+ T cells in alopecia areata. Described treatment: oral pan-JAK inhibitor, 5-10 mg twice daily. RNA was extracted and reverse transcribed into cDNA as the sequencing template. The data were produced by immunoSEQ multiplex PCR, yet TCRdb's version contains in-frame clones alone and is incomplete. Of about 76,000 clones listed, 25% to 35% are singletons. Sequenced here: CD8+ T cells sorted from blood, sampled at week 4, from a patient treated with tofacitinib. These receptors were taken from a human donor with alopecia areata.

The V gene is TRBV29-1, the J gene TRBJ1-2; D is possibly TRBD1 (6 bases). The CDR3 consists of 13 residues. V lost 4 bases to trimming and J lost 7 bases, with 16 bases between them. The germline V gene has CDR1 SQVTM and CDR2 ANQGSEA. CDR3 coding DNA: TGCAGCGTTGGCCCCGGGGGGGGCCGTGGCTACACCTTC. Encoded protein: CSVGPGGGRGYTF.

This chain joins TRBV27 and TRBJ2-7; D not certain. The germline CDR1 and CDR2 sequences are MNHEY and SMNVEV (reference sequence). This CDR3 is 13 amino acids long. The V end lost 3 bases, the J end lost 0 bases, and 6 bases lay between the germline ends. Written as DNA, the CDR3 is TGTGCCAGCAGTTTTGCCAGCTCCTACGAGCAGTACTTC. It translates to CASSFASSYEQYF.

V usage is TRBV5-1 and J usage is TRBJ2-1; 7 bases map to TRBD2. This CDR3 comprises 15 residues. Looked up from germline, CDR1 is SGHRS and CDR2 is YFSETQ. The J segment lost 4 bases and the V segment lost 1 base, leaving 5 bases of the junction unmatched. The CDR3 coding sequence is TGCGCCAGCAGCTTGAGGGGAGGGCCTTACAATGAGCAGTTCTTC. Encoded protein: CASSLRGGPYNEQFF.

This clone has just a few counts. J is TRBJ2-2 and V is TRBV5-1; no firm D call. CDR3 length: 14 residues. V was shortened by 5 bases and J by 5 bases, with 13 bases between the two germline ends. Germline V gene lookup returns CDR1 SGHRS and CDR2 YFSETQ. The CDR3 region has the DNA TGCGCCAGCAGGTGGAACGGGCAGACCGGGGAGCTGTTTTTT. Translated, it gives CASRWNGQTGELFF. The full variable domain, its missing parts supplied by reference TRBV5-1 and TRBJ2-2, is KAGVTQTPRYLIKTRGQQVTLSCSPISGHRSVSWYQQTPGQGLQFLFEYFSETQRNKGNFPGRFSGRQFSNSRSEMNVSTLELGDSALYLCASRWNGQTGELFFGEGSRLTVL.

The genes are TRBV27 and TRBJ1-1; a weak D match, TRBD1 (6 bases). The germline V and J ends were trimmed by 6 bases and 7 bases, with 9 bases remaining between them. Germline V gene data show CDR1 as MNHEY and CDR2 as SMNVEV (reference sequence). The CDR3 is 11 residues long. This chain's CDR3 is CASRQGLEAFF. Written as DNA, the CDR3 is TGTGCCAGCAGACAGGGCCTTGAAGCTTTCTTT.